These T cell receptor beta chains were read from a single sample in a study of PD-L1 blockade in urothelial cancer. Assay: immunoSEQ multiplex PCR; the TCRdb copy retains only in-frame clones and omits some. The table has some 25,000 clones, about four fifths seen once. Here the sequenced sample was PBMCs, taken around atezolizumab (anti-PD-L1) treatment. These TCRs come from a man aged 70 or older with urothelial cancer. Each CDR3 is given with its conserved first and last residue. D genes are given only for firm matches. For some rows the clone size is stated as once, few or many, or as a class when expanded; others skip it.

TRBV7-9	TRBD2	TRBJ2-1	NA	TGTGCCAGCAGCCCAACGGTGGGAGGGCGGGATGAGCAGTTCTTC	CASSPTVGGRDEQFF
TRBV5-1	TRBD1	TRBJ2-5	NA	TGCGCCAGCAGCTCCGCCCACGGAGGACAGGGACGAGAGACCCAGTACTTC	CASSSAHGGQGRETQYF
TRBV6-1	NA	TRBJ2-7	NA	TGTGCCAGCAACCGAAGGGGGTGGTACGAGCAGTACTTC	CASNRRGWYEQYF
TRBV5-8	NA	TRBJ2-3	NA	TGTGCCAGCAGCTGGGGGACTAGCACAGATACGCAGTATTTT	CASSWGTSTDTQYF
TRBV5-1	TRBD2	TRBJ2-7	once	TGCGCCAGCAGCTTGGCCGGGGGGGTTAGCTCCTACGAGCAGTACTTC	CASSLAGGVSSYEQYF
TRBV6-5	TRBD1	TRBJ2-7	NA	TGTGCCAGCAGCACCCCAGGGGGTGGGAGCGAGCAGTACTTC	CASSTPGGGSEQYF
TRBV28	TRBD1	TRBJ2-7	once	TGTGCCAGCAGTTTGTCGGGGACAGGGAAGGACGAGCAGTACTTC	CASSLSGTGKDEQYF
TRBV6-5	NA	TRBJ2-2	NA	TGTGCCAGCAGTTACAACTCGGGGGAGAACACCGGGGAGCTGTTTTTT	CASSYNSGENTGELFF
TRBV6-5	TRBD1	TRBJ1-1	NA	TGTGCCAGCAGTTCCCAAGGGGGCAGTACTGAAGCTTTCTTT	CASSSQGGSTEAFF
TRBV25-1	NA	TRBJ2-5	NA	TGTGCCAGCAGTGAATGGGACACGCGGAGCGGGAAGGGGGAGACCCAGTACTTC	CASSEWDTRSGKGETQYF
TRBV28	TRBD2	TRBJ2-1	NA	TGTGCCAGCAGTTTTCCCTCTAGCGGGAGGGCCTACAATGAGCAGTTCTTC	CASSFPSSGRAYNEQFF
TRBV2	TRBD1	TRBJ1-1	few	TGTGCCAGCAGTATGGACAGGGCGGCTTCCACTGAAGCTTTCTTT	CASSMDRAASTEAFF
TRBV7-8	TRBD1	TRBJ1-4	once	TGTGCCAGCAGCTCCACAGGGGCCTGGGAGAATGAAAAACTGTTTTTT	CASSSTGAWENEKLFF
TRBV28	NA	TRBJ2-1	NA	TGTGCCAGCAGTTTACGGCGGGAGCAGTTCTTC	CASSLRREQFF
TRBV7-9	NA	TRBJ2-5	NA	TGTGCCAGCAGCCCCCAGGGGATCCAAGAGACCCAGTACTTC	CASSPQGIQETQYF
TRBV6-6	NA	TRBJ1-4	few	TGTGCCAGCAGTTCGTCTGGACAGTCGAATGAAAAACTGTTTTTT	CASSSSGQSNEKLFF
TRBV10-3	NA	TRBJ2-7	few	TGTGCCATCAGAACCACAGGTTCCGACGAGCAGTACTTC	CAIRTTGSDEQYF
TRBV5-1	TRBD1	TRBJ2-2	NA	TGCGCCAGCAGCTTGGTTCTAGGGACAGACGTCAACACCGGGGAGCTGTTTTTT	CASSLVLGTDVNTGELFF
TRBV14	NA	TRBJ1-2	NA	TGTGCCAGCAGCCAAGATCTCCCAGGTGCCCCCTATGGCTACACCTTC	CASSQDLPGAPYGYTF
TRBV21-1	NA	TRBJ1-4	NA	TGTTCAGAGGTCCGGGGTGAAAAACTGTTTTTT	CSEVRGEKLFF
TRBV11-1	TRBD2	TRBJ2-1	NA	TGTGCCAGCACCGGACTAGCGGTTACCTCCTACAATGAGCAGTTCTTC	CASTGLAVTSYNEQFF
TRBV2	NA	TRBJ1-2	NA	TGTGCCAGCAGTGTAAGGTTTTCGATAAATAGCGGCGGCTACACCTTC	CASSVRFSINSGGYTF
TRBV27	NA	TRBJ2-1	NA	TGTGCCAGCAGTTTATTTATTGGGACAATTAAACTCAATGAGCAGTTCTTC	CASSLFIGTIKLNEQFF
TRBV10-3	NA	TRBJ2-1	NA	TGTGCCATCAGTGAGTCTGAGTCTAGGCAGTTCTTC	CAISESESRQFF
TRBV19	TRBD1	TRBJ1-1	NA	TGTGCCAGTAGTATAAGTCAGGGGGAAGCGGGCACTGAAGCTTTCTTT	CASSISQGEAGTEAFF
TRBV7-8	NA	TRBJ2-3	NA	TGTGCCAGCTCCTCTAGCGATCCTAGCCCCTCTTCCACAGATACGCAGTATTTT	CASSSSDPSPSSTDTQYF
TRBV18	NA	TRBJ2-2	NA	TGTGCCAGCTCACCACCGGTCAGGGCGAACACCGGGGAGCTGTTTTTT	CASSPPVRANTGELFF
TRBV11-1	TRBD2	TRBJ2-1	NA	TGTGCCAGCAGCTTATCCGGGACTAACAATGAGCAGTTCTTC	CASSLSGTNNEQFF
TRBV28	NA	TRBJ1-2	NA	TGTGCCACCCTAAAAGGGGGTAGGGCGGGCTATGGCTACACCTTC	CATLKGGRAGYGYTF
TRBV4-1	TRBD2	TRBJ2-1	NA	TGCGCCAGCAGCCACTCCCTAGCGGGAGGGCCGTACAATGAGCAGTTCTTC	CASSHSLAGGPYNEQFF
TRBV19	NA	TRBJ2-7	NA	TGTGCCAGTAGCCAGGGACACCTCATGAGGGCCTACGAGCAGTACTTC	CASSQGHLMRAYEQYF
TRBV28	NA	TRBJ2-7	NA	TGTGCCAGCAGTCCCCCCCGCGAGCAGTACTTC	CASSPPREQYF
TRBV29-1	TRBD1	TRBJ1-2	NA	TGCAGCGTTGAAGGGCCAGGGGGGATTCATGGCTACACCTTC	CSVEGPGGIHGYTF
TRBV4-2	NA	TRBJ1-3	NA	TGTGCCAGCAGCCAAGAACCCGGGACTGCGAGCTCTGGAAACACCATATATTTT	CASSQEPGTASSGNTIYF
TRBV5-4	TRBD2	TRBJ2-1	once	TGTGCCAGCAGCTTGGTCGGGAGGGCCTACAATGAGCAGTTCTTC	CASSLVGRAYNEQFF
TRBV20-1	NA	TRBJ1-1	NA	TGCAGACGAGACAGTAACGGAGCTTTCTTT	CRRDSNGAFF
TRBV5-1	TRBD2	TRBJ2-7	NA	TGCGCCAGCAGCAAGGGACTAGCAGATTACGAGCAGTACTTC	CASSKGLADYEQYF
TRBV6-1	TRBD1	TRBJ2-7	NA	TGTGCCAGCAGTGAAATGGGACAGAACTACGAGCAGTACTTC	CASSEMGQNYEQYF
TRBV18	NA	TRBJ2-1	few	TGTGCCAGCTCACCCACGACAGGCGACTCCTACAATGAGCAGTTCTTC	CASSPTTGDSYNEQFF
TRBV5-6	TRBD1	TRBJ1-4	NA	TGTGCCAGCAGCCCGAGGGGGCGAGGAAACGAAAAACTGTTTTTT	CASSPRGRGNEKLFF
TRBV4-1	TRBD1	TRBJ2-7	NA	TGCGCCAGCAGCCAACCATCGACAGGGGGCTACTACGAGCAGTACTTC	CASSQPSTGGYYEQYF
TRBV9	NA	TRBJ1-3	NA	TGTGCCAGCAGCGTAGCAGGGTACTCTGGAAACACCATATATTTT	CASSVAGYSGNTIYF
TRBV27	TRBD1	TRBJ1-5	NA	TGTGCCAGCAGTTTATCGGGAGGACAGGGGGCGCGTCAGCCCCAGCATTTT	CASSLSGGQGARQPQHF
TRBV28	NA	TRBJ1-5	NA	TGTGCCAGCAGTTTTTCACAGGCCCAGGGGATGGCGCCCCAGCATTTT	CASSFSQAQGMAPQHF
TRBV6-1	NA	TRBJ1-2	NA	TGTGCCAGCAGTGACGAGCAGGGGATTGATGGCTACACCTTC	CASSDEQGIDGYTF
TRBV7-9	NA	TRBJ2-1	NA	TGTGCCAGCAGCGGGGGCCTCTTTGACAATGAGCAGTTCTTC	CASSGGLFDNEQFF
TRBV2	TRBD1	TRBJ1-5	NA	TGTGCCACTTCCAAAACCGGGACAGGGTATAATAGCAATCAGCCCCAGCATTTT	CATSKTGTGYNSNQPQHF
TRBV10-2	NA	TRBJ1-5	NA	TGCGCCAGCAGTGAGCCCCTATCCAATCAGCCCCAGCATTTT	CASSEPLSNQPQHF
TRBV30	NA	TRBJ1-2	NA	TGTGCCTGGGCCGGTGGGGAGGGGATGGACTATGGCTACACCTTC	CAWAGGEGMDYGYTF
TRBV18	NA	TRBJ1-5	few	TGTGCCAGCTCACATGGAAGAGGTCAGCCCCAGCATTTT	CASSHGRGQPQHF
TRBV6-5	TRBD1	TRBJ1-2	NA	TGTGCCAGCAGTTATTCGCGACAGGGTAGGGAAGGCTACACCTTC	CASSYSRQGREGYTF
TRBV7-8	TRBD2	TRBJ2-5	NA	TGTGCCAGCAGCTCCAGCGGGGGGGAGGGAAAGACCCAGTACTTC	CASSSSGGEGKTQYF
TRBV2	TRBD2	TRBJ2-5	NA	TGTGCCAGCAGTCCCCCGCCAGCGGGAGGCGAAGAGACCCAGTACTTC	CASSPPPAGGEETQYF
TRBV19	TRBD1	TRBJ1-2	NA	TGTGCCAGTAGTAGAACTCCGGGACAGTTCGTTGGCTACACCTTC	CASSRTPGQFVGYTF
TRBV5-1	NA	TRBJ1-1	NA	TGCGCCAGCAGCTTGAGGGAGGCGAACACTGAAGCTTTCTTT	CASSLREANTEAFF
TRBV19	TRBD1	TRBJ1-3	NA	TGTGCCAGTAGAGCGACAGGGGAAGGAAACACCATATATTTT	CASRATGEGNTIYF
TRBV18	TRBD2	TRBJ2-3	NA	TGTGCCAGCTCCACTAGCGGGGACCGCACAGATACGCAGTATTTT	CASSTSGDRTDTQYF
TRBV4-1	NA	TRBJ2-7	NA	TGCGCCAGCAGCCAAGATCCTGGCGGGATGCTTCCCTACGAGCAGTACTTC	CASSQDPGGMLPYEQYF
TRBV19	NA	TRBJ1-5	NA	TGTGCCAGTATCTACCAGGGTGGAGATCAGCCCCAGCATTTT	CASIYQGGDQPQHF